This T cell receptor (beta chain) came from a study of T cell responses to AZD1222 COVID-19 vaccine. The germline V gene encodes CDR1 KGHDR and CDR2 SFDVKD. The V gene end was trimmed by 9 bases and the J gene end by 5 bases; junction bases not matched to a gene: 2. This CDR3 spans 12 amino acids. With respect to this clone: Its antigen is not identified.

Study-level points and caveats: Receipt of two AZD1222 doses was followed by a rise in Spike-specific TCR breadth and depth.

Only in-frame clones appear in the TCRdb table, and some are missing; sequencing was by immunoSEQ multiplex PCR. The sample lists fewer than 120,000 clones; 85% to 95% were seen once. The genes are TRBV24-1 and TRBJ2-2; 7 nucleotides agree with TRBD2. The sequences come from peripheral blood, collected on day 0 of AZD1222 vaccination. This clonotype was sampled from an adult in good health. CDR3 DNA sequence: TGTGCCACCGGGAGGGAGACCGGGGAGCTGTTTTTT. Protein: CATGRETGELFF.